The TCR beta chain under discussion was sequenced for a study of cytomegalovirus exposure and HLA in healthy donors. PCR primers comprised 60 Vbeta and 13 Jbeta primers. Produced via immunoSEQ multiplex PCR; TCRdb's table is partial and in-frame only. The data show approximately 220,000 clones, with 60% to 80% seen just once and less than 2% held by the top ten. Study-level findings and limits: Several of the most significant clusters appeared linked to common viral pathogens, based on a later analysis. Most likely, a cluster of highly shared sequence variants arose as a sequencing artifact. A few CMV-associated chains proved CMV antigen-specific in vitro.

With respect to this clone: Antigen: not known.

CDR3 length equals 15 residues. With 4 bases removed from V and 0 bases from J, the gap between germline ends came to 12 bases. The germline CDR1 and CDR2 sequences are MNHEY and SVGAGI. Each donor was healthy, and each was a bone marrow donor. The receptor was derived from a male donor in good health and CMV-seronegative. Sequenced sample: PBMCs. The rearrangement joins TRBV6-5 to TRBJ1-1, with a tentative D call TRBD1 (6 bases). As DNA, the CDR3 is TGTGCCAGCAGTTTCGGACAGTACATGAACACTGAAGCTTTCTTT. Its protein product is CASSFGQYMNTEAFF.